Listed here are 25 T cell receptor beta chains from one sample, sequenced in a study of CD8+ T cells in alopecia areata. The authors extracted RNA and reverse transcribed it into cDNA as the sequencing template. Method: immunoSEQ multiplex PCR; TCRdb's copy keeps in-frame clones and lacks some. The table shows 150,000 to 250,000 clones, with 50% to 60% occurring only once. Treatment indicated: oral pan-JAK inhibitor, 5-10 mg twice daily. Specimen: CD4+ T cells sorted from blood, collected at week 4, from a patient treated with tofacitinib. These TCRs come from a human donor with alopecia areata.

CDR3 in amino acids: CATIHGGASYNEQFF. In nucleotides, the CDR3 is TGTGCCACCATTCACGGGGGGGCTTCCTACAATGAGCAGTTCTTC. This chain uses TRBV6-6 with TRBJ2-1; 8 bases align to TRBD2. Trimming at V came to 10 bases and at J to 1 base, leaving 9 bases not matched to a gene. This CDR3 is 15 amino acids long. Germline V gene sequence: CDR1 MNHNY, CDR2 SVGAGI (reference sequence).

The rearrangement uses TRBV27 and TRBJ1-4, with 7 positions matching TRBD1. Germline lookup yields CDR1 MNHEY and CDR2 SMNVEV (reference sequence). The CDR3 contains 14 residues. J lost 5 bases, V lost 6 bases, and 6 bases had no gene match. The CDR3 coding sequence is TGTGCCAGCAGCAAACAGGGGAGGAATGAAAAACTGTTTTTT. It yields the protein CASSKQGRNEKLFF.

This clone was recorded a few times. The chain is built from TRBV28 and TRBJ1-2; D perhaps matches TRBD1 (5 bases). V lost 3 bases to trimming and J lost 0 bases, with 11 bases between them. The CDR3 runs 15 residues. In germline, CDR1 is MDHEN, CDR2 SYDVKM. The DNA for the CDR3 is TGTGCCAGCAGTTTTCCCCAGGGATCTAACTATGGCTACACCTTC. Its translation: CASSFPQGSNYGYTF.

Note on this clone: Other nucleotide sequences in the sample specify the same CDR3. The chain employs TRBV29-1 and TRBJ2-3; 7 bases line up with TRBD2. Germline assignment: CDR1 SQVTM and CDR2 ANQGSEA. This CDR3 contains 14 residues. Trimming at V came to 6 bases and at J to 2 bases, leaving 8 bases not matched to a gene. The CDR3 region is CSVVPGLHTDTQYF. CDR3 DNA: TGCAGCGTAGTCCCGGGACTACACACAGATACGCAGTATTTT.

This clone was detected a few times. The rearrangement uses TRBV29-1 and TRBJ2-5; 11 nucleotides line up with TRBD1. V dropped 7 bases and J dropped 4; count of bases not matched to a gene: 5. The V gene's germline CDR1 is SQVTM and CDR2 ANQGSEA. This CDR3 is built from 13 residues. DNA of the CDR3: TGCAGCGCCGGACAGGGGGCCGGAGAGACCCAGTACTTC. Translation gives CSAGQGAGETQYF.

This clone was detected a few times. The rearrangement uses TRBV19 and TRBJ2-7; 10 nucleotides align to TRBD1. V trimming: 4 bases; J trimming: 3 bases; junction bases outside the gene matches: 3. The CDR3 has 14 residues. Germline V CDR1 and CDR2: LNHDA, SQIVND (reference sequence). The CDR3 coding sequence is TGTGCCAGTAGTACCGGACAGGGGGTCTACGAGCAGTACTTC. Amino acids: CASSTGQGVYEQYF.

This clone showed up just a few times. V is TRBV29-1 and J is TRBJ2-2; possibly TRBD1 or TRBD2 for D (6 bases each). This CDR3 contains 14 residues. V lost 2 bases, J lost 4 bases, and 11 bases lay in between. Germline V lookup: CDR1 SQVTM, CDR2 ANQGSEA. This CDR3 reads CSVETGRSTGELFF. CDR3 DNA: TGCAGCGTTGAAACAGGGAGGAGCACCGGGGAGCTGTTTTTT.

The chain uses TRBV7-2 and TRBJ1-4, with unresolved D. Trimming removed 3 bases at V and 5 bases at J, with 10 bases between. The length of the CDR3 is 14 residues. Looked up from germline, CDR1 is SGHTA and CDR2 is FQGNSA. CDR3 sequence: CASSFWGRNEKLFF. The CDR3 nucleotides are TGTGCCAGCAGCTTCTGGGGTAGAAATGAAAAACTGTTTTTT.

The rearrangement links TRBV20-1 to TRBJ2-3; perhaps TRBD2 as D (5 bases). V was pared by 3 bases and J by 6 bases, with 7 bases between. The length of the CDR3 is 11 residues. The germline gives CDR1 DFQATT, CDR2 SNEGSKA (reference sequence). Here the CDR3 reads CSASPGDTQYF. The CDR3 DNA reads TGCAGTGCTAGTCCGGGGGATACGCAGTATTTT.

The chain joins TRBV6-6 to TRBJ2-3, with D hard to call. CDR3 length equals 11 residues. Germline CDR1 MNHNY, CDR2 SVGAGI (reference sequence). V lost 4 bases and J lost 5, with 4 bases in between. This chain's CDR3 is CASSLEDTQYF. The CDR3 DNA is TGTGCCAGCAGTTTAGAAGATACGCAGTATTTT.

J is TRBJ2-5 and V is TRBV6-5; tentative D call: TRBD2 (6 bases). Germline values: CDR1 MNHEY, CDR2 SVGAGI. The V and J ends lost 8 bases and 3 bases respectively, with 13 bases between them. This CDR3 has 13 residues. The CDR3 DNA reads TGTGCCAGCCACCCGACGGGGGAAGAGACCCAGTACTTC. Protein: CASHPTGEETQYF.

This clone was picked up a small number of times. The chain recombines TRBV30 with TRBJ1-1; D call uncertain. Trimming took 1 base from V and 0 from J, leaving 6 bases between them. Germline assignment: CDR1 GTSNPN and CDR2 SVGIG (reference sequence). The CDR3 is 13 amino acids. The CDR3 DNA sequence: TGTGCCTGGAGTGCAGAGTTGAACACTGAAGCTTTCTTT. It specifies CAWSAELNTEAFF.

This chain connects TRBV30 to TRBJ2-3, with TRBD2 matching over 8 bases. The ends lost 8 bases at V and 3 bases at J; junction bases unmatched: 13. Germline CDR1 reads GTSNPN; CDR2 reads SVGIG (reference sequence). The CDR3 totals 15 residues. The CDR3 is CAGQGRLARTDTQYF. In DNA, the CDR3 is TGTGCCGGGCAAGGGAGACTAGCGAGGACAGATACGCAGTATTTT.

V and J are TRBV7-9 and TRBJ1-1, with a weak D call TRBD1 (5 bases). V dropped 4 bases and J dropped 8 bases, with 11 bases sitting between them. This CDR3 has 12 residues. Germline CDR1 reads SEHNR; CDR2 reads FQNEAQ (reference sequence). CDR3 nucleotides: TGTGCCAGCAGCTCACAACAGGCAGAAGCTTTCTTT. Amino acids: CASSSQQAEAFF.

This clone was seen a few times. J is TRBJ2-5 and V is TRBV29-1; D is uncertain. The CDR3 runs to 11 residues. The V gene's germline CDR1 is SQVTM and CDR2 ANQGSEA. Deletions cut 4 bases from V and 5 bases from J, with 8 bases between. CDR3 sequence: CSVAIYETQYF. The CDR3 DNA sequence: TGCAGCGTTGCGATTTATGAGACCCAGTACTTC.

With regard to this clone: A junction boundary mismatches the germline segment, possibly from a read error. The J gene is TRBJ2-1, the V gene TRBV7-7; D may be TRBD2 (6 bases). Germline V gives CDR1 SSHAT, CDR2 FNYEAQ (reference sequence). The CDR3 has 15 amino acids. The CDR3 sequence is CASSPRDGGYNEQFF. The CDR3, as DNA: TGTGCTAGCAGCCCAAGGGACGGGGGATACAATGAGCAGTTCTTC.

This chain links TRBV7-8 with TRBJ1-5; the D is unclear. Germline CDR1 SGHVS, CDR2 FQNEAQ. Trimming shortened V by 1 base and J by 6 bases, and 7 bases separated the two germline ends. The CDR3 extends over 13 amino acids. CDR3 protein: CASSLDSPQPQHF. CDR3 DNA: TGTGCCAGCAGCTTAGACAGTCCTCAGCCCCAGCATTTT. Full variable domain (missing parts from reference TRBV7-8 and TRBJ1-5): GAGVSQSPRYKVAKRGQDVALRCDPISGHVSLFWYQQALGQGPEFLTYFQNEAQLDKSGLPSDRFFAERPEGSVSTLKIQRTQQEDSAVYLCASSLDSPQPQHFGDGTRLSIL.

This chain connects TRBV5-4 to TRBJ1-5, with TRBD1 as a possible D gene (5 bases). Germline V gene lookup returns CDR1 SGHNT and CDR2 YYREEE (reference sequence). Trimming took 0 bases from V and 8 from J, leaving 9 bases between them. The CDR3 runs to 13 residues. DNA of the CDR3: TGTGCCAGCAGCTTGGCGGGGACGGAGCCCCAGCATTTT. Protein sequence: CASSLAGTEPQHF.

This rearrangement joins TRBV30 to TRBJ2-3, with D uncertain. CDR3 size: 15 residues. V gave up 0 bases and J gave up 0 bases, with 10 bases separating them. Germline loops: CDR1 GTSNPN, CDR2 SVGIG (reference sequence). The CDR3 loop reads CAWSVRRVSTDTQYF. CDR3 DNA: TGTGCCTGGAGTGTAAGAAGGGTGAGCACAGATACGCAGTATTTT.

The chain links TRBV29-1 to TRBJ1-1, with a tentative D call TRBD1 (5 bases). CDR1 and CDR2 (germline): SQVTM, ANQGSEA. The V and J ends lost 6 bases and 3 bases respectively, with 14 bases between them. The length of the CDR3 is 13 residues. The DNA of the CDR3 is TGCAGCGTCCAGGGACCCCCCGACACTGAAGCTTTCTTT. As protein: CSVQGPPDTEAFF.

CDR3 bases: TGTGCCAGCAACTTGCGTCTCCGCGGGACAGGGGATAACTATGGCTACACCTTC. Translated, it gives CASNLRLRGTGDNYGYTF. V and J are TRBV28 and TRBJ1-2; 10 nucleotides agree with TRBD1. This CDR3 contains 18 residues. V gave up 7 bases and J gave up 1 base; unmatched junction bases: 15. Looked up from germline, CDR1 is MDHEN and CDR2 is SYDVKM.

The chain is built from TRBV10-3 and TRBJ2-5; 8 bases are a match to TRBD1. Germline V lookup: CDR1 ENHRY, CDR2 SYGVKD. J was trimmed by 5 bases and V by 3 bases; bases with no gene match: 8. The CDR3 runs to 15 residues. CDR3 region: CAISEPGQAWETQYF. In DNA form, the CDR3 reads TGTGCCATCAGTGAACCGGGACAGGCGTGGGAGACCCAGTACTTC.

This sequence joins TRBV7-9 and TRBJ2-5; tentatively, D is TRBD2 (6 bases). Germline assignment: CDR1 SEHNR and CDR2 FQNEAQ (reference sequence). The CDR3 loop spans 14 amino acids. Between the trimmed V and J ends, which lost 3 bases and 1 base, there was a span of 9 bases. The CDR3 sequence is CASSLGGLQETQYF. In DNA form, the CDR3 reads TGTGCCAGCAGCTTGGGGGGACTCCAAGAGACCCAGTACTTC.

This clone was seen a few times. The J gene is TRBJ2-3, the V gene TRBV29-1, with 8 bases that match TRBD2. This CDR3 has 12 amino acids. Germline V lookup: CDR1 SQVTM, CDR2 ANQGSEA. Trimming at V came to 4 bases and at J to 6 bases, leaving 3 bases not matched to a gene. CDR3 loop: CSVGTSRDTQYF. The CDR3 coding sequence is TGCAGCGTTGGGACTAGCAGGGATACGCAGTATTTT.

This sequence joins TRBV4-1 and TRBJ1-6; D not resolved. The CDR3 covers 15 residues. Germline-derived CDR1 and CDR2 are MGHRA and YSYEKL. Trimming left V 2 bases short and J 10 bases short, with 15 bases between. This chain's CDR3 is CASSQFSGQSSPLHF. CDR3 DNA sequence: TGCGCCAGCAGCCAATTTAGCGGTCAAAGCTCACCCCTCCACTTT.